This T cell receptor beta chain is from a study of identical twins. Regarding the study as a whole: Diverse VJ usage suggested most zero-insertion clonotypes were not invariant T cells. With monozygotic twins, out-of-frame TCR alpha sharing exceeded what models estimated. Not following the same donors, the study drew its conclusions from cross-sectional statistical analysis.

Addition of a universal primer site occurred through template switching, and cDNA carried unique molecular identifiers. TCRdb reprocessed the 5' RACE reads with MiXCR, giving one entry per CDR3 protein. The sample yields 200,000 to 300,000 distinct CDR3 sequences, more than 9% seen once. The CDR3 is made up of 15 amino acids. V dropped 2 bases and J dropped 2; count of bases not matched to a gene: 5. Looked up from germline, CDR1 is SEHNR and CDR2 is FQNEAQ (reference sequence). The table lists this clonotype with many counts. Its antigen remains unknown. V usage is TRBV7-9 and J usage is TRBJ2-7; 8 positions agree with TRBD2. The source of this sequence is a man aged 50-59 years in good health. The sample consisted of memory T cells sorted from blood. The CDR3 nucleotides are TGTGCCAGCAGCTTACCGGGGGGGCGCACCTACGAGCAGTACTTC. Its protein product is CASSLPGGRTYEQYF.